In this sample, the clone carrying this TCR beta chain turned up once. These data originate in a study of blood T cell repertoires in COVID-19. The germline V gene has CDR1 SGHTS and CDR2 YDEGEE. The CDR3 covers 15 residues. Trimming cost V 0 bases and J 7 bases; bases outside gene matches: 4. Some clones are missing from TCRdb's copy, which holds only in-frame ones; the method was immunoSEQ multiplex PCR. This table has about 190,000 clones, around 84% appearing once. This receptor was taken from a young woman who had been exposed to COVID-19. The chain carries TRBV5-8 and TRBJ2-1, with TRBD2 matching 10 bases. The sample taken for sequencing was PBMCs or T cells enriched from blood (not recorded which). CDR3 region: CASSLGTSGRNEQFF. The CDR3 region has the DNA TGTGCCAGCAGCTTGGGGACTAGCGGCCGGAATGAGCAGTTCTTC.